This TCR beta chain is drawn from a study of shared clonotypes between healthy human individuals. Original processing notes: ImmunoSEQ output lacked quality scores and full-length reads, limiting matched filtering. Here immunoSEQ multiplex PCR was the method, and the copy in TCRdb shows in-frame clones only, minus some. V, J and clone size are those of that table, while D and trimming were read from the DNA. The sample lists under 2,500,000 clones, roughly 95% occurring once. Germline CDR1 SGHRS, CDR2 YFSETQ. This CDR3 contains 15 residues. Trimming pared 3 bases from V and 5 bases from J, leaving 12 bases between. Nashville, Tennessee was home to all donors, each a Caucasian adult.

Material: naive CD4+ T cells sorted from blood. The subset was: CD45RA+ positively selected. The chain recombines TRBV5-1 with TRBJ1-6; D uncertain. The source of this sequence is a man younger than 35 in good health. CDR3 amino acids: CASSSGDIDNSPLHF. In DNA, the CDR3 is TGCGCCAGCAGCTCCGGAGACATAGATAATTCACCCCTCCACTTT.